This TCR beta chain is from a study of blood T cell repertoires in COVID-19. Method: immunoSEQ multiplex PCR; TCRdb's copy keeps in-frame clones and lacks some. In the table there are around 170,000 clones, over 80% of which are singletons. The V gene end was trimmed by 9 bases and the J gene end by 5 bases; junction bases not matched to a gene: 8. CDR3 length: 15 amino acids. CDR1 is SGHRS, CDR2 YFSETQ, per germline. The rearrangement uses TRBV5-1 and TRBJ2-3; TRBD2 aligns across 14 bases. The receptor was derived from a man aged 65 to 85 who had recovered from COVID-19. The sequencing input was peripheral blood. CDR3 in DNA: TGCGCCACATACCCAGGGACTAGCGGGAGAGATACGCAGTATTTT. Translation: CATYPGTSGRDTQYF.